The 26 T cell receptor beta chains listed next were all sequenced from one sample in a study of blood T cell repertoires in COVID-19. TCRdb keeps only in-frame clones here, not all; method: immunoSEQ multiplex PCR. The sample records under 250,000 clones, roughly 83% being singletons. The sample consisted of peripheral blood. These receptors all stem from a middle-aged woman with COVID-19, enrolled during active disease.

J is TRBJ2-1 and V is TRBV7-8; 8 bases fit TRBD2. Germline assignment: CDR1 SGHVS and CDR2 FQNEAQ. CDR3 length equals 16 residues. V dropped 1 base and J dropped 6; count of bases not matched to a gene: 8. The CDR3 DNA reads as TGTGCCAGCAGCTTAGTTGGAGCGGGGGATGGCAATGAGCAGTTCTTC. Protein: CASSLVGAGDGNEQFF.

The rearrangement uses TRBV7-6 and TRBJ2-1, with 12 bases matching TRBD2. Unmatched junction bases numbered 5, after V lost 1 base and J lost 10 bases. CDR1 is SGHVS and CDR2 is FNYEAQ in the germline V gene. The CDR3 has 15 amino acids. The CDR3 is CASSLGTSGEVEQFF. For the CDR3, the DNA is TGTGCCAGCAGCTTAGGGACTAGCGGGGAGGTGGAGCAGTTCTTC.

In this sample, this clone turned up once. This rearrangement joins TRBV19 to TRBJ1-1; possible D gene TRBD1, 5 bases. The CDR3 covers 14 residues. Looked up from germline, CDR1 is LNHDA and CDR2 is SQIVND (reference sequence). V lost 4 bases to trimming and J lost 2 bases, with 11 bases between them. The CDR3 nucleotides read TGTGCCAGTAGTAGCAGGGCCCGAAACACTGAAGCTTTCTTT. Residues: CASSSRARNTEAFF.

V and J are TRBV12-5 and TRBJ1-1; 7 bases align to TRBD1. V lost 5 bases and J lost 5; bases outside the gene matches: 11. CDR3 length: 15 residues. Germline CDR1 LGHNT, CDR2 FRNRAP. The CDR3 DNA reads as TGTGCTAGTGGTCCGACAGGGAGAAATATAACTGAAGCTTTCTTT. Encoded protein: CASGPTGRNITEAFF.

This rearrangement joins TRBV7-7 to TRBJ1-6; D gene uncertain. In germline, CDR1 is SSHAT, CDR2 FNYEAQ (reference sequence). Trimming removed 1 base from V and 12 bases from J, with 16 bases in between. CDR3 size: 15 residues. Written as DNA, the CDR3 is TGTGCCAGCAGCTTAGGGGAGGGTGGTAAAGGACCCCTCCACTTT. This sequence encodes CASSLGEGGKGPLHF.

The chain employs TRBV6-5 and TRBJ2-3; 11 bases map to TRBD1. V was pared by 2 bases and J by 3 bases, with 4 bases of the junction left unmatched. There are 16 residues in the CDR3. Germline lookup yields CDR1 MNHEY and CDR2 SVGAGI. The DNA for the CDR3 is TGTGCCAGCAGTTACGCCGGGACAGGGGGTACAGATACGCAGTATTTT. Its protein product is CASSYAGTGGTDTQYF.

This clone came up many times. The V gene is TRBV19, the J gene TRBJ2-7; 8 bases agree with TRBD2. Unmatched junction bases numbered 12, after V lost 5 bases and J lost 3 bases. The CDR3 has 16 residues. Germline V gene sequence: CDR1 LNHDA, CDR2 SQIVND (reference sequence). As DNA, the CDR3 is TGTGCCAGTAGTCTCGACTCATTCGGGGGGGGCTACGAGCAGTACTTC. It codes for CASSLDSFGGGYEQYF.

V is TRBV6-5 and J is TRBJ1-1; TRBD1 matches at 8 bases. V lost 6 bases, J lost 6 bases, and 9 bases stayed unmatched. The CDR3 is 14 residues long. CDR1 and CDR2 (germline): MNHEY, SVGAGI. CDR3 amino acids: CASRLGQVRAEAFF. In nucleotides, the CDR3 is TGTGCCAGCAGGCTGGGACAGGTGAGGGCTGAAGCTTTCTTT.

The chain has TRBV4-2 and TRBJ2-7, with 9 bases lining up with TRBD2. After removal of 6 bases from V and 6 bases from J, the junction contained 9 bases not matched to a gene. This CDR3 has 14 residues. Per germline, CDR1 LGHNA and CDR2 YNFKEQ. The CDR3 region is CASSRGAGGREQYF. The CDR3 DNA sequence: TGTGCCAGCAGTCGCGGAGCGGGAGGACGCGAGCAGTACTTC.

This clone was recorded once. The chain links TRBV6-5 to TRBJ2-7; 9 nucleotides align to TRBD2. This CDR3 is 14 amino acids long. Trimming at V came to 3 bases and at J to 7 bases, leaving 7 bases not matched to a gene. Germline V lookup: CDR1 MNHEY, CDR2 SVGAGI. CDR3: CASSYSGSPGEQYF. In nucleotides, the CDR3 is TGTGCCAGCAGTTATAGCGGGAGCCCTGGAGAGCAGTACTTC.

The chain recombines TRBV7-7 with TRBJ2-5; 7 positions match TRBD1. With V trimmed by 4 bases and J by 4 bases, 6 bases remained unmatched. The CDR3 is made up of 14 amino acids. Germline V gene lookup returns CDR1 SSHAT and CDR2 FNYEAQ (reference sequence). The CDR3 bases are TGTGCCAGCAGCTCGACAGGGTTGGGAGAGACCCAGTACTTC. This sequence encodes CASSSTGLGETQYF.

The chain links TRBV11-2 to TRBJ1-4, with 9 bases that match TRBD1. The V gene's germline CDR1 is SGHAT and CDR2 FQNNGV. Losses at the gene ends were 4 bases for V and 6 bases for J; bases not matched to a gene: 3. This CDR3 is 14 amino acids long. CDR3 protein: CASSSWTGDEKLFF. The CDR3 coding sequence is TGTGCCAGCAGCTCCTGGACAGGGGATGAAAAACTGTTTTTT.

The chain is built from TRBV7-8 and TRBJ2-7; 9 nucleotides match TRBD1. The CDR3 contains 17 residues. Per germline, CDR1 SGHVS and CDR2 FQNEAQ. After removal of 1 base from V and 0 bases from J, the junction contained 7 bases not matched to a gene. The CDR3 DNA reads TGTGCCAGCAGCTTAGACTCGGGACAGGGTTTCTCCTACGAGCAGTACTTC. It is translated as CASSLDSGQGFSYEQYF.

The chain has TRBV27 and TRBJ2-7, with 9 bases aligning to TRBD1. CDR1 and CDR2 from the germline V gene are MNHEY and SMNVEV (reference sequence). V was clipped by 5 bases and J by 0 bases; unmatched bases: 14. This CDR3 is built from 18 residues. CDR3 coding DNA: TGTGCCAGCAGTATTGGGGTCCCGGGACAGGGAGGCTCCTACGAGCAGTACTTC. It translates to CASSIGVPGQGGSYEQYF.

Only a few counts were recorded for this clone. The J gene is TRBJ2-1, the V gene TRBV25-1, with D possibly matching TRBD2 (6 bases). CDR1 and CDR2 from the germline V gene are MGHDK and SYGVNS. The CDR3 has 16 residues. The germline V and J ends were trimmed by 5 bases and 4 bases, with 18 bases remaining between them. The CDR3 loop reads CASSNSAGRVYNEQFF. CDR3 bases: TGTGCCAGCAGTAATTCCGCGGGGCGTGTTTACAATGAGCAGTTCTTC.

This chain links TRBV5-4 with TRBJ2-5, with 14 bases identical to TRBD2. This CDR3 has 17 residues. Germline CDR1 and CDR2: SGHNT and YYREEE (reference sequence). The junction had 9 bases not matched to a gene; V was cut back by 3 bases and J by 5 bases. The CDR3 here is CASSWRTSGRSGETQYF. DNA for the CDR3: TGTGCCAGCAGCTGGCGGACTAGCGGGAGGTCAGGGGAGACCCAGTACTTC. The full variable domain, rest sourced from reference TRBV5-4 and TRBJ2-5, is ETGVTQSPTHLIKTRGQQVTLRCSSQSGHNTVSWYQQALGQGPQFIFQYYREEENGRGNFPPRFSGLQFPNYSSELNVNALELDDSALYLCASSWRTSGRSGETQYFGPGTRLLVL.

This clone was observed many times. The chain employs TRBV5-4 and TRBJ1-6; D remains unclear. The CDR3 runs 14 residues. With 3 bases removed from V and 7 bases from J, the gap between germline ends came to 11 bases. The germline V gene encodes CDR1 SGHNT and CDR2 YYREEE (reference sequence). As DNA, the CDR3 is TGTGCCAGCAGCTCTCAACTAGGGAATTCACCCCTCCACTTT. Its translation: CASSSQLGNSPLHF.

The chain links TRBV19 to TRBJ1-1; 9 bases line up with TRBD1. The V and J ends lost 3 bases and 0 bases, in that order; junction bases with no gene match: 8. This CDR3 has 17 residues. Per the germline V gene, CDR1 is LNHDA and CDR2 is SQIVND (reference sequence). CDR3 coding DNA: TGTGCCAGTAGTATTCGGACAGGGGACTCCATGAACACTGAAGCTTTCTTT. Translating it yields CASSIRTGDSMNTEAFF.

The chain joins TRBV4-2 to TRBJ1-1, with no clear D. Trimming took 4 bases from V and 2 from J, leaving 20 bases between them. The length of the CDR3 is 17 residues. In germline, CDR1 is LGHNA, CDR2 YNFKEQ. CDR3 coding DNA: TGTGCCAGCAGCCCGATAATCACCCGTAGAGGTAACACTGAAGCTTTCTTT. Translating it yields CASSPIITRRGNTEAFF.

The chain links TRBV19 to TRBJ2-2, with 11 bases identical to TRBD2. CDR1 and CDR2 from the germline V gene are LNHDA and SQIVND (reference sequence). This CDR3 comprises 13 residues. As DNA, the CDR3 is TGTGGGGTAGCGGGAGGGGACACCGGGGAGCTGTTTTTT. It specifies CGVAGGDTGELFF.

The chain has TRBV15 and TRBJ1-5; D gene unclear. The CDR3 covers 14 residues. CDR1 and CDR2 from the germline V gene are LNHNV and YYDKDF (reference sequence). The V end lost 3 bases, the J end lost 4 bases, and 10 bases lay between the germline ends. In nucleotides, the CDR3 is TGTGCCACCAGCAGTAGAACAGAAAATCAGCCCCAGCATTTT. The encoded protein is CATSSRTENQPQHF.

J is TRBJ2-1 and V is TRBV4-2; D is perhaps TRBD2 (6 bases). V was shortened by 3 bases and J by 0 bases, with 12 bases between the two germline ends. The CDR3 is made up of 16 amino acids. Germline CDR1 LGHNA, CDR2 YNFKEQ. CDR3 residues: CASSQAGTFSYNEQFF. The CDR3 DNA is TGTGCCAGCAGCCAGGCCGGGACTTTCTCCTACAATGAGCAGTTCTTC.

This clone has only one observation. V gene TRBV29-1 combines with J gene TRBJ1-2; weak D call: TRBD1 (6 bases). CDR1 and CDR2 (germline): SQVTM, ANQGSEA. Between the trimmed V and J ends, which lost 4 bases and 3 bases, there was a span of 6 bases. This CDR3 is 11 amino acids long. This CDR3 reads CSVGTDYGYTF. The DNA for the CDR3 is TGCAGCGTTGGGACAGACTATGGCTACACCTTC.

As for this clone: This sample includes further DNA sequences coding for the same CDR3. The V gene is TRBV20-1, the J gene TRBJ2-5; D not resolved. The CDR3 has 10 amino acids. V lost 6 bases and J 3 bases, leaving 5 bases between the germline ends. Germline V gives CDR1 DFQATT, CDR2 SNEGSKA (reference sequence). CDR3 residues: CSALKETQYF. CDR3 bases: TGCAGTGCCTTAAAAGAGACCCAGTACTTC.

CDR3 bases: TGTGCCAGCAGTTGGACAGGGACCAATCAGCCCCAGCATTTT. It yields the protein CASSWTGTNQPQHF. The chain combines TRBV27 with TRBJ1-5; 8 bases match TRBD1. The CDR3 has 14 residues. Germline V gene sequence: CDR1 MNHEY, CDR2 SMNVEV (reference sequence). V lost 4 bases to trimming and J lost 3 bases; unmatched junction nucleotides: 2.

The V and J genes are TRBV12-3 or TRBV12-4 and TRBJ2-7, with a weak D call TRBD1 (7 bases). The ends were cut back, 6 bases at V and 6 bases at J, with 12 bases in the middle. CDR3 size: 12 residues. CDR3 nucleotide sequence: TGTGCCAGCAGGGAGGGACAGACCGAGCAGTACTTC. It is translated as CASREGQTEQYF.